Shown below are 22 T cell receptor beta chains from a single sample sequenced in a study of tumor-infiltrating lymphocytes in primary liver carcinoma. The approximately 20-31 mg bulk tissue piece was not sorted before simultaneous RNA and DNA extraction. The authors made TCR beta cDNA from 500 ng total RNA with a constant-region primer. Nested multiplex PCR, run for three rounds with slightly modified ARM-PCR, yielded TCR beta libraries. TRBV1-TRBV30 forward primers and a C-beta reverse primer were used in the first two PCR rounds, which each ran for around 10 cycles. MiXCR, run by TCRdb on the multiplex PCR reads, gives a single entry per CDR3 protein. Among some 120,000 distinct CDR3 sequences listed, 55% to 75% were seen once. Sequencing input: liver tumor tissue from sampling region 3. Subset in this sample: tumor region T3, left-lateral pole. Receptor source: a woman in her sixties or seventies with primary liver carcinoma and hepatitis B virus infection.

Remarks on this clonotype: One end of the junction does not line up with germline, which may come from a read error. The chain combines TRBV4-2 with TRBJ2-3; D unclear. The CDR3 is 14 residues long. Germline assignment: CDR1 LGHNA and CDR2 YNFKEQ. The CDR3 DNA is TGTGCCAGCAACCAATATCCCCTCGCAGATACGCAGTATTTT. This sequence encodes CASNQYPLADTQYF.

The V and J genes are TRBV20-1 and TRBJ2-3, with 10 bases lining up with TRBD2. V was clipped by 6 bases and J by 6 bases; unmatched bases: 15. Germline lookup yields CDR1 DFQATT and CDR2 SNEGSKA (reference sequence). The CDR3 totals 16 residues. CDR3: CSAEKYWTSGGDTQYF. CDR3 DNA: TGCAGTGCGGAAAAGTATTGGACTAGCGGTGGGGATACGCAGTATTTT.

Of note for this clonotype: The conserved final phenylalanine or tryptophan is absent from the CDR3, which likely points to a read error. The chain has TRBV11-2 and TRBJ2-5; 7 positions match TRBD2. Germline-derived CDR1 and CDR2 are SGHAT and FQNNGV. V shed 5 bases, J shed 5 bases, and the junction held 5 bases outside the gene matches. The length of the CDR3 is 13 residues. The CDR3 loop is CASSHWGGETQYL. The DNA for the CDR3 is TGTGCCAGCAGCCACTGGGGGGGGGAGACCCAGTACCTC.

The chain has TRBV7-8 and TRBJ1-2; weak D call: TRBD1 (5 bases). The CDR3 covers 14 residues. The V and J ends lost 11 bases and 4 bases respectively, with 20 bases between them. Per germline, CDR1 SGHVS and CDR2 FQNEAQ. CDR3: CAGSLQENLYGYTF. The CDR3 bases are TGTGCCGGTAGCTTACAGGAGAATCTCTATGGCTACACCTTC.

This chain links TRBV28 with TRBJ1-6, with TRBD1 matching over 7 bases. The CDR3 length is 17 residues. Germline loops: CDR1 MDHEN, CDR2 SYDVKM. V lost 1 base, J lost 7 bases, and 10 bases stayed unmatched. The DNA of the CDR3 is TGTGCCAGCAGTTTATCTCTGATGACAGGGAGAAATTCACCCCTCCACTTT. It translates to CASSLSLMTGRNSPLHF.

In regard to this clonotype: One end of the junction does not line up with germline, which may come from a read error. The chain employs TRBV11-1 and TRBJ2-3; tentatively, D is TRBD1 or TRBD2 (5 bases each). Germline V gene data show CDR1 as SGHAT and CDR2 as FQDESV (reference sequence). The CDR3 length is 14 residues. DNA for the CDR3: TGTGCTAGCAACTTAAGGCAACGTGGGGGAGAGTATCACTTT. Protein sequence: CASNLRQRGGEYHF.

On this clonotype itself: One end of the junction is discordant with germline, which a read error may explain. The chain carries TRBV11-2 and TRBJ1-2; 8 positions match TRBD1. The CDR3 runs to 13 residues. CDR1 and CDR2 (germline): SGHAT, FQNNGV. The CDR3 DNA reads as TGTACCAGCAGCCCTGACAGGGGAGGGGGCTACACCTTC. Residues: CTSSPDRGGGYTF.

The CDR3 DNA reads TGTGTCAACAGCCTCGGGACGCCGGAGGGGTTCTATGGCTACACCTTC. Translation: CVNSLGTPEGFYGYTF. The chain joins TRBV11-2 to TRBJ1-2; D is possibly TRBD1 (5 bases). The germline CDR1 and CDR2 sequences are SGHAT and FQNNGV. This CDR3 is built from 16 residues.

Note on this clonotype: Possible read error: a much larger clone is one base away. The chain carries TRBV5-6 and TRBJ1-6; a weak D match, TRBD1 (5 bases). The CDR3 is 15 residues long. Germline lookup yields CDR1 SGHDT and CDR2 YYEEEE. The V end was cut by 0 bases, the J end by 7 bases, with 11 bases between. The CDR3 loop reads CASSLDAGINSPLHF. In DNA form, the CDR3 reads TGTGCCAGCAGCTTGGATGCAGGGATCAATTCACCCCTCCACTTT.

This clonotype was observed many times. V usage is TRBV5-6 and J usage is TRBJ1-6, with 7 bases lining up with TRBD1. Germline CDR1 is SGHDT and CDR2 is YYEEEE. V lost 0 bases to trimming and J lost 7 bases; unmatched junction nucleotides: 1. The length of the CDR3 is 14 residues. The CDR3 region is CASSLDRGNSPLHF. As DNA, the CDR3 is TGTGCCAGCAGCTTGGACAGGGGCAATTCACCCCTCCACTTT.

This clonotype has a single count. A junction end diverges from the germline sequence, so it may reflect a read error. The chain joins TRBV11-2 to TRBJ1-5; no definite D call. Germline CDR1 is SGHAT and CDR2 is FQNNGV. CDR3 length: 13 residues. CDR3 loop: CTSSLEQVASQHF. The CDR3 coding sequence is TGTACCAGCAGCTTAGAACAAGTAGCGTCCCAGCATTTT.

Regarding this clonotype: One end of the junction varies from germline; a read error may be responsible. The CDR3 DNA is TGTGCCGTTGCATCCCTTACCTACGTGCAGTACTTC. Translating gives CAVASLTYVQYF. The gene calls are TRBV10-3 and TRBJ2-7; D unresolved. The CDR3 has 12 amino acids. Per germline, CDR1 ENHRY and CDR2 SYGVKD.

Concerning this clonotype itself: Lacking the conserved final phenylalanine or tryptophan, this CDR3 likely reflects a read error. The V and J genes are TRBV29-1 and TRBJ1-4, with 10 bases aligning to TRBD1. Trimming took 7 bases from V and 8 from J; bases not matched to a gene: 7. CDR1 is SQVTM and CDR2 is ANQGSEA in the germline V gene. The CDR3 runs to 13 residues. The chain's CDR3 is CSATGTGEEKLFY. As DNA, the CDR3 is TGCAGCGCAACCGGGACAGGGGAAGAAAAACTGTTTTAT.

This clonotype was seen a single time. The junction shows a germline mismatch at one end, possibly a read error. V and J are TRBV28 and TRBJ1-2; perhaps TRBD1 as D (5 bases). Germline V gene lookup returns CDR1 MDHEN and CDR2 SYDVKM. The CDR3 has 11 residues. CDR3 in DNA: TGTGCTAGCAATACGGGGACTGGTTACACCTTC. Translation gives CASNTGTGYTF.

Points on this clonotype: The final CDR3 position lacks the conserved phenylalanine or tryptophan, pointing to a likely read error. The DNA is omitted, as the CDR3 cannot be located on it reliably, and the CDR3 follows TCRdb's listing. The chain links TRBV11-2 to TRBJ2-1. Inclusive of both ends, the CDR3 amounts to 14 amino acids. The germline gives CDR1 SGHAT, CDR2 FQNNGV. CDR3: CASSLWGYYNELFL.

With respect to this clonotype: Possible read error: a much larger clone is one base away. The rearrangement joins TRBV5-1 to TRBJ2-5; a weak D match, TRBD2 (5 bases). Looked up from germline, CDR1 is SGHRS and CDR2 is YFSETQ. This CDR3 is built from 14 residues. Trimming pared 4 bases from V and 2 bases from J, leaving 12 bases between. The CDR3 loop reads CASSPGIRQETQYF. The DNA of the CDR3 is TGCGCCAGCAGCCCCGGGATACGACAAGAGACCCAGTACTTC.

There are a few counts of this clonotype. Since a much larger clone is just one base distant, this may be a read error. The genes are TRBV7-8 and TRBJ2-7; 9 bases are a match to TRBD2. V shed 5 bases, J shed 3 bases, and the junction held 8 bases outside the gene matches. The CDR3 length is 15 residues. CDR1 is SGHVS and CDR2 is FQNEAQ in the germline V gene. The CDR3 region is CASSISGSSVYEQYF. CDR3 nucleotide sequence: TGTGCCAGCAGCATTAGCGGGAGCTCCGTCTACGAGCAGTACTTC.

With regard to this clonotype: Likely a read error: the CDR3 ends without its conserved phenylalanine or tryptophan. V and J are TRBV11-2 and TRBJ2-7; 8 positions match TRBD2. The CDR3 is 15 amino acids. The V gene's germline CDR1 is SGHAT and CDR2 FQNNGV. This CDR3 is CASGLDRGLVTEQYL. DNA of the CDR3: TGTGCCAGCGGCTTAGATAGGGGACTAGTTACCGAGCAGTACTTA.

In the case of this clonotype: A much more abundant neighbour one base away suggests this may be a read error. This chain connects TRBV5-5 to TRBJ1-2, with TRBD1 identical over 8 bases. The germline CDR1 and CDR2 sequences are SGHKS and YYEKEE (reference sequence). This CDR3 is built from 13 residues. CDR3 in amino acids: CASSLDRVGGYIF. The CDR3 coding sequence is TGTGCCAGCAGCCTGGACAGGGTGGGTGGCTACATCTTC.

This clonotype has at least ten counts. DNA for the CDR3: TGTGCCAGCAGCTTGATGAGCGGGACCACAACCGGGGAGCTGTTTTTT. This gives the protein CASSLMSGTTTGELFF. The V and J genes are TRBV5-6 and TRBJ2-2; 7 bases are shared with TRBD2. There are 16 residues in the CDR3. Germline V CDR1 and CDR2: SGHDT, YYEEEE. Trimming cost V 1 base and J 5 bases; bases outside gene matches: 8.

The V gene is TRBV12-3 or TRBV12-4, the J gene TRBJ2-3; no reliable D call. The CDR3 is made up of 13 amino acids. The ends were cut back, 8 bases at V and 3 bases at J, with 12 bases in the middle. DNA for the CDR3: TGTGCCAGCGACTGTGGTGATACAGATACGCAGTATTTT. This encodes CASDCGDTDTQYF.

This clonotype was detected only once. This chain's CDR3 is CASTTPEREARWEQYF. DNA for the CDR3: TGTGCCAGCACGACTCCTGAGCGGGAGGCAAGGTGGGAGCAGTACTTC. The rearrangement links TRBV11-2 to TRBJ2-7; 9 bases line up with TRBD2. The CDR3 spans 16 residues. Germline loops: CDR1 SGHAT, CDR2 FQNNGV. The V and J ends lost 7 bases and 7 bases, in that order; junction bases with no gene match: 17.